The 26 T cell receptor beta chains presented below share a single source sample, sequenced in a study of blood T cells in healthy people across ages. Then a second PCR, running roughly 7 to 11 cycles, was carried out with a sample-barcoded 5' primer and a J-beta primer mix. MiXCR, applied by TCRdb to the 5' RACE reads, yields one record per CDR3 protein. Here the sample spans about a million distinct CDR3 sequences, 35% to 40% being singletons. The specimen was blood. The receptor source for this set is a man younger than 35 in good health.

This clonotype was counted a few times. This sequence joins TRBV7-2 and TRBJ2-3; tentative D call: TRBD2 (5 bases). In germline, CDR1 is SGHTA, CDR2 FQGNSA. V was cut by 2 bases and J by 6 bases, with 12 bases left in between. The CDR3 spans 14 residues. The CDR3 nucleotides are TGTGCCAGCAGCTTATTGCTGGGCGGGGATACGCAGTATTTT. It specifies CASSLLLGGDTQYF.

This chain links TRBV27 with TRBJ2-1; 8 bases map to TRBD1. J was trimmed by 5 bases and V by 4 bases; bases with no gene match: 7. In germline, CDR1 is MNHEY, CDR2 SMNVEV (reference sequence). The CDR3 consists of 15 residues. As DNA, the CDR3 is TGTGCCAGCAGTTCTGACAGGGGATTCCACAATGAGCAGTTCTTC. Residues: CASSSDRGFHNEQFF.

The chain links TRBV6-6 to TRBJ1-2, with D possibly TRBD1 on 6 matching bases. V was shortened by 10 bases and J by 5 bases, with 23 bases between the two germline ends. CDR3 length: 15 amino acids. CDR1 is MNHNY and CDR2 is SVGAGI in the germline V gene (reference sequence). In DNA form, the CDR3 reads TGTGCCATCCACCCCAGGGGCAGAGGGACGTATGGCTACACCTTC. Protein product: CAIHPRGRGTYGYTF.

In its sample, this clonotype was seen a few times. The CDR3 DNA reads TGTGCCAGCAGTTTACTTTCCCAGGGAGAGACCCAGTACTTC. Protein product: CASSLLSQGETQYF. V gene TRBV12-3 or TRBV12-4 combines with J gene TRBJ2-5, with TRBD1 as a possible D gene (5 bases). The CDR3 totals 14 residues. The V end was cut by 2 bases, the J end by 4 bases, with 11 bases between.

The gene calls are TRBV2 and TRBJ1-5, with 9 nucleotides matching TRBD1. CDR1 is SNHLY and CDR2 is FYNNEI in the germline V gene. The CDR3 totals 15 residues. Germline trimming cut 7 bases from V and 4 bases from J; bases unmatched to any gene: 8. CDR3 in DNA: TGTGCCAGCACGCTGGGACAGGGTGGGAATCAGCCCCAGCATTTT. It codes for CASTLGQGGNQPQHF.

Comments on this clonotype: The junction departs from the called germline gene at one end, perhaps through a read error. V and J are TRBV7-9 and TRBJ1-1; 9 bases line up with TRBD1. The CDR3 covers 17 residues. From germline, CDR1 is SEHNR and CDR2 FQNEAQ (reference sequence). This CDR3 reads CASSLTGTGFRSTEAFF. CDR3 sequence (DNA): TGCGCCAGCAGCCTTACCGGGACAGGGTTTCGGTCCACTGAAGCTTTCTTT. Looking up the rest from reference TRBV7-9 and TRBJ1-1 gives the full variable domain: DTGVSQNPRHKITKRGQNVTFRCDPISEHNRLYWYRQTLGQGPEFLTYFQNEAQLEKSRLLSDRFSAERPKGSFSTLEIQRTEQGDSAMYLCASSLTGTGFRSTEAFFGQGTRLTVV.

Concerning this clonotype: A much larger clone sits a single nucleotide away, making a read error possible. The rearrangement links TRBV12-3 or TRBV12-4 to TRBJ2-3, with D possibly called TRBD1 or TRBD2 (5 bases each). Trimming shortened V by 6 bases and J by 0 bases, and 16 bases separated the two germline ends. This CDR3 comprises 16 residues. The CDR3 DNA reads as TGTGCCAGCAGCCCTGCCCTGGGACGGAGCACAGATACGCAGTATTTT. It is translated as CASSPALGRSTDTQYF.

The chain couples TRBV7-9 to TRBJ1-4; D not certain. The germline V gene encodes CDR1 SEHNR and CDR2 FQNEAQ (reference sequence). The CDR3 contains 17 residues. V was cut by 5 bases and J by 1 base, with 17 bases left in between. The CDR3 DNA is TGTGCCAGCAGCCATCAGCGCGGTGGGGTAACTAATGAAAAACTGTTTTTT. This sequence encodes CASSHQRGGVTNEKLFF.

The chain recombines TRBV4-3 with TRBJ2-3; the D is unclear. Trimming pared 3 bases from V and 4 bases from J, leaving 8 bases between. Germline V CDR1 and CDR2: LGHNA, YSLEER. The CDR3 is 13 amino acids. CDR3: CASSQGSPDTQYF. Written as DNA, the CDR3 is TGCGCCAGCAGCCAGGGCAGTCCAGATACGCAGTATTTT.

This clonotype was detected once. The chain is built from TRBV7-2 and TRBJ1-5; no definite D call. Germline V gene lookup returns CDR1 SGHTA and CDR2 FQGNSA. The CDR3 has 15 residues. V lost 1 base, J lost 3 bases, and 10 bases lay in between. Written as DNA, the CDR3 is TGTGCCAGCAGCTTAGATTACGACTCCAATCAGCCCCAGCATTTT. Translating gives CASSLDYDSNQPQHF.

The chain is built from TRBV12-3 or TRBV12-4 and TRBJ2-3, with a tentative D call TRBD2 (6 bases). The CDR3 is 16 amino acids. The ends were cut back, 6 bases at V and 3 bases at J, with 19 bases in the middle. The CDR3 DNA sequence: TGTGCCAGCAGACTCCGTAGCGGTGTTAGAACAGATACGCAGTATTTT. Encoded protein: CASRLRSGVRTDTQYF.

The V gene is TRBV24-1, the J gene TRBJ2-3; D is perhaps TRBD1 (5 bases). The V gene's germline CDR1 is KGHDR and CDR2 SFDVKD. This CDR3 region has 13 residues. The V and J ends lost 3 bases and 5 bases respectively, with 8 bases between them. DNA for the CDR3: TGTGCCACCAGTGATGGGGCATTAGATACGCAGTATTTT. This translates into CATSDGALDTQYF.

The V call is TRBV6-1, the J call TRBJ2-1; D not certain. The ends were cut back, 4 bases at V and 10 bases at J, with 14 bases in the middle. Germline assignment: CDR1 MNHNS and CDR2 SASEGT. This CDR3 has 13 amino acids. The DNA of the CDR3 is TGTGCCAGCAGTGCCGCCCATTCCTACGAGCAGTTCTTC. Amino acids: CASSAAHSYEQFF.

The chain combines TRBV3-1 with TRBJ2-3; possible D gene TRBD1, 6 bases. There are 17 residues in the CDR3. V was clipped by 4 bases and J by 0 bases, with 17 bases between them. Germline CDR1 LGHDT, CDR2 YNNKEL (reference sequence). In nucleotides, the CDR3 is TGTGCCAGCAGCCGCCGATACAGGGTAAGGAGCACAGATACGCAGTATTTT. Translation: CASSRRYRVRSTDTQYF.

The CDR3 region has the DNA TGTGCCAGCAGTCGTGCTATTTTGGAGACCCAGTACTTC. Protein product: CASSRAILETQYF. The chain has TRBV7-2 and TRBJ2-5; no reliable D call. The V end lost 6 bases, the J end lost 5 bases, and 13 bases lay between the germline ends. CDR1 and CDR2 from the germline V gene are SGHTA and FQGNSA. This CDR3 region has 13 residues. The variable domain in full, with the rest retrieved from reference TRBV7-2 and TRBJ2-5, is GAGVSQSPSNKVTEKGKDVELRCDPISGHTALYWYRQSLGQGLEFLIYFQGNSAPDKSGLPSDRFSAERTGGSVSTLTIQRTQQEDSAVYLCASSRAILETQYFGPGTRLLVL.

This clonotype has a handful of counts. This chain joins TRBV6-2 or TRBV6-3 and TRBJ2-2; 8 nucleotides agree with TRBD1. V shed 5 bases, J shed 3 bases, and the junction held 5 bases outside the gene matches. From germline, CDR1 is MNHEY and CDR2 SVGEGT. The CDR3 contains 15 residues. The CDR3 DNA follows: TGTGCCAGCAGTCCGGACAGGGTCGACACCGGGGAGCTGTTTTTT. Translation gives CASSPDRVDTGELFF.

The CDR3 region has the DNA TGTGCCAGCAGCCAATATGACAGGGATCGACCTGGCTACACCTTC. Protein: CASSQYDRDRPGYTF. The V and J genes are TRBV4-2 and TRBJ1-2, with 7 bases matching TRBD1. With 2 bases clipped from V and 7 bases from J, the junction kept 10 bases outside the gene matches. Germline loops: CDR1 LGHNA, CDR2 YNFKEQ. This CDR3 region has 15 residues.

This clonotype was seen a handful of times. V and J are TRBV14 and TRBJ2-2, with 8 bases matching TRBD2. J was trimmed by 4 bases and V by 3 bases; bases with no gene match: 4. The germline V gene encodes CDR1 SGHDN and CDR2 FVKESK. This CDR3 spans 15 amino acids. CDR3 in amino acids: CASSHLSGGTGELFF. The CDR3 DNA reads TGTGCCAGCAGCCATCTAAGCGGGGGCACCGGGGAGCTGTTTTTT.

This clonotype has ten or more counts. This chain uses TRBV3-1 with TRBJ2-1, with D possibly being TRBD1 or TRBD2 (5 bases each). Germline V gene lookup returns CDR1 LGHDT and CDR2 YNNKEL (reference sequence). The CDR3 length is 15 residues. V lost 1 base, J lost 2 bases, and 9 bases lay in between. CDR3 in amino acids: CASSQGDPTYNEQFF. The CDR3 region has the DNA TGTGCCAGCAGCCAAGGGGACCCTACCTACAATGAGCAGTTCTTC.

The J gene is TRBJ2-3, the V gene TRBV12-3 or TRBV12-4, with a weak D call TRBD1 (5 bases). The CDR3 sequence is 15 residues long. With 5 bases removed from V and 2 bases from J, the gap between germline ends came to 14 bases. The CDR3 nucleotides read TGTGCCAGCAGTCAACGACAGCTAGACACAGATACGCAGTATTTT. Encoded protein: CASSQRQLDTDTQYF.

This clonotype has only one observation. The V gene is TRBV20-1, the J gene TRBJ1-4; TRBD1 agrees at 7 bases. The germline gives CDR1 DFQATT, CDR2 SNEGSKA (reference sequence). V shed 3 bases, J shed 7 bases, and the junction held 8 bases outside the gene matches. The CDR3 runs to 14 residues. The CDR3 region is CSASIQGFTEKLFF. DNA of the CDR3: TGCAGTGCTAGTATACAGGGGTTCACTGAAAAACTGTTTTTT.

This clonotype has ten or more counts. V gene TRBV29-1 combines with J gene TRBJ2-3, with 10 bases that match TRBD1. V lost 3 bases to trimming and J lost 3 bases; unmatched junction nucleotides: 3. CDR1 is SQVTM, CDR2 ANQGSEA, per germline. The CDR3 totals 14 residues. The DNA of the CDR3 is TGCAGCGTTGAGTCGGGACAGGGGACAGATACGCAGTATTTT. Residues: CSVESGQGTDTQYF.

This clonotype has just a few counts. The CDR3 DNA sequence: TGTGCCAGCAGCCACCCGACAGAGTACGAGCAGTACTTC. Translated: CASSHPTEYEQYF. The V call is TRBV7-2, the J call TRBJ2-7; tentative D call: TRBD1 (5 bases). Trimming took off 5 bases at V and 4 bases at J, with 12 bases between the two ends. CDR3 size: 13 residues. CDR1 and CDR2 from the germline V gene are SGHTA and FQGNSA.

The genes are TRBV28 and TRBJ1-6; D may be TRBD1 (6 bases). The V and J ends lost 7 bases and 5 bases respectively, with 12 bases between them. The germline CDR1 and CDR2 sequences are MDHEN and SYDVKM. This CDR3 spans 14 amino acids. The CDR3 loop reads CASTFGQNNSPLHF. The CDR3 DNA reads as TGTGCCAGCACTTTTGGACAGAATAATTCACCCCTCCACTTT.

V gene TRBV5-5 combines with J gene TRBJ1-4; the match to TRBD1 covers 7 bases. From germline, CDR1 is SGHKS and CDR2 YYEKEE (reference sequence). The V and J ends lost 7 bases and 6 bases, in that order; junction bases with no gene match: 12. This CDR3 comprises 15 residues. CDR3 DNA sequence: TGTGCCAGCGGACCACGACAGGGAATCGATGAAAAACTGTTTTTT. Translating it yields CASGPRQGIDEKLFF.

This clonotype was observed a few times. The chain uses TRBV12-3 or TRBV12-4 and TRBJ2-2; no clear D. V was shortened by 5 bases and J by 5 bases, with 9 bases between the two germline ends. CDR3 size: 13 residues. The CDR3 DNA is TGTGCCAGCAGTAATGAGAGGACCGGGGAGCTGTTTTTT. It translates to CASSNERTGELFF.